A single sample gave rise to the 31 T cell receptor beta chains below, sequenced in a study of shared clonotypes between healthy human individuals. Some clones are missing from TCRdb's copy, which holds only in-frame ones; the method was immunoSEQ multiplex PCR. The table has roughly 2,300,000 clones, approximately 90% seen once; the top ten hold approximately 0.4%. Sequencing used naive CD4+ T cells from PBMCs. Subset noted: CD45RA+ positively selected. These TCRs come from a man aged 18 to 30 in good health. Some clones in this sample may be carry-over from other donors' samples.

As for this clone: Other DNA sequences from this sample encode an identical CDR3 as well. This chain links TRBV29-1 with TRBJ1-4; a possible D gene is TRBD1 (5 bases). CDR1 and CDR2 (germline): SQVTM, ANQGSEA. This CDR3 comprises 12 residues. V lost 6 bases and J lost 0, with 5 bases in between. The CDR3 loop reads CSVGATNEKLFF. The CDR3 bases are TGCAGCGTAGGGGCAACTAATGAAAAACTGTTTTTT.

The chain has TRBV30 and TRBJ2-3; D is perhaps TRBD1 (5 bases). Trimming cost V 5 bases and J 8 bases, with 8 bases left between them. CDR1 and CDR2 (germline): GTSNPN, SVGIG (reference sequence). The CDR3 runs to 10 residues. CDR3 sequence reads: CAWARATQYF. CDR3 DNA sequence: TGTGCCTGGGCCAGGGCTACGCAGTATTTT. The entire variable domain, with the rest obtained from reference TRBV30 and TRBJ2-3, is as follows: SQTIHQWPATLVQPVGSPLSLECTVEGTSNPNLYWYRQAAGRGLQLLFYSVGIGQISSEVPQNLSASRPQDRQFILSSKKLLLSDSGFYLCAWARATQYFGPGTRLTVL.

This chain uses TRBV28 with TRBJ2-2; 10 bases fit TRBD2. The CDR3 runs to 14 residues. Germline CDR1 and CDR2: MDHEN and SYDVKM. J lost 6 bases, V lost 8 bases, and 6 bases had no gene match. As DNA, the CDR3 is TGTGCCAGCCACAGCGGGGGGGCGGCCGGGGAGCTGTTTTTT. This sequence encodes CASHSGGAAGELFF.

The chain has TRBV27 and TRBJ2-2, with 7 nucleotides matching TRBD1. Looked up from germline, CDR1 is MNHEY and CDR2 is SMNVEV (reference sequence). The CDR3 sequence is 14 residues long. Unmatched junction bases numbered 6, after V lost 8 bases and J lost 3 bases. The DNA of the CDR3 is TGTGCCAGCTTCAAACAGGGGCACACCGGGGAGCTGTTTTTT. It specifies CASFKQGHTGELFF.

Comments on this clone: Other DNA sequences of this sample code for an identical CDR3. This chain uses TRBV9 with TRBJ2-7; 8 nucleotides agree with TRBD2. V trimming: 1 base; J trimming: 1 base; junction bases outside the gene matches: 4. Looked up from germline, CDR1 is SGDLS and CDR2 is YYNGEE. CDR3 length: 15 amino acids. CDR3 amino acids: CASSVRAGGSYEQYF. The CDR3 DNA follows: TGTGCCAGCAGCGTAAGGGCGGGAGGTTCCTACGAGCAGTACTTC. Filled out from reference TRBV9 and TRBJ2-7, the complete variable domain reads DSGVTQTPKHLITATGQRVTLRCSPRSGDLSVYWYQQSLDQGLQFLIQYYNGEERAKGNILERFSAQQFPDLHSELNLSSLELGDSALYFCASSVRAGGSYEQYFGPGTRLTVT.

This clone was counted once. The rearrangement uses TRBV28 and TRBJ2-7, with D perhaps TRBD1 (5 bases). This CDR3 contains 15 residues. The V gene lost 3 bases and the J gene lost 1 base, with 13 bases spanning the gap. Germline V gene lookup returns CDR1 MDHEN and CDR2 SYDVKM. The CDR3 bases are TGTGCCAGCAGTTTCATGGGGCTTCGTTCCTACGAGCAGTACTTC. This translates into CASSFMGLRSYEQYF.

The chain joins TRBV7-9 to TRBJ2-3; 8 positions agree with TRBD1. With 5 bases clipped from V and 6 bases from J, the junction kept 7 bases outside the gene matches. The germline V gene has CDR1 SEHNR and CDR2 FQNEAQ (reference sequence). This CDR3 has 14 residues. CDR3 nucleotides: TGTGCCAGCAGCAGACAGGGGTATTCGGATACGCAGTATTTT. Amino acids: CASSRQGYSDTQYF. The whole variable domain, filled in from reference TRBV7-9 and TRBJ2-3, reads DTGVSQNPRHKITKRGQNVTFRCDPISEHNRLYWYRQTLGQGPEFLTYFQNEAQLEKSRLLSDRFSAERPKGSFSTLEIQRTEQGDSAMYLCASSRQGYSDTQYFGPGTRLTVL.

Turning to this clone: One junction end does not reproduce the germline sequence, and a read error may be involved. V usage is TRBV11-1 and J usage is TRBJ1-1, with D possibly TRBD1 on 6 matching bases. Germline loops: CDR1 SGHAT, CDR2 FQDESV (reference sequence). The CDR3 runs 14 residues. The CDR3 DNA is TGTGCCAGCAGCTCGATTCGAAAGGGGGTAGGCCTGGCCTGG. It encodes CASSSIRKGVGLAW.

The rearrangement uses TRBV7-2 and TRBJ1-2; unclear D gene. The germline V and J ends were trimmed by 4 bases and 7 bases, with 19 bases remaining between them. CDR1 and CDR2 (germline): SGHTA, FQGNSA. This CDR3 is 15 amino acids long. The CDR3 DNA is TGTGCCAGCAGCTCTCGGGTGGGCGACTCAGGTGGCTACACCTTC. This codes for CASSSRVGDSGGYTF.

This clone was seen a handful of times. The V and J genes are TRBV5-1 and TRBJ1-1; D ambiguous. Germline loops: CDR1 SGHRS, CDR2 YFSETQ. CDR3 length: 16 residues. V lost 0 bases and J lost 0, with 12 bases in between. The CDR3, as DNA: TGCGCCAGCAGCTTGGCGCACCTTCGCTTGAACACTGAAGCTTTCTTT. It yields the protein CASSLAHLRLNTEAFF.

CDR3 residues: CASSPGLKQFF. CDR3 coding DNA: TGTGCCAGCTCACCCGGACTCAAGCAGTTCTTC. V usage is TRBV18 and J usage is TRBJ2-1, with TRBD2 as a possible D gene (5 bases). Germline-derived CDR1 and CDR2 are KGHSH and LQKENI. The germline V and J ends were trimmed by 3 bases and 11 bases, with 8 bases remaining between them. This CDR3 contains 11 residues.

The chain uses TRBV5-1 and TRBJ2-3; D is possibly TRBD1 (6 bases). The CDR3 runs 15 residues. V was shortened by 2 bases and J by 6 bases, with 16 bases between the two germline ends. Per germline, CDR1 SGHRS and CDR2 YFSETQ. The CDR3 region has the DNA TGCGCCAGCAGCTTAGGGCAGGGGTCCGGGGATACGCAGTATTTT. This encodes CASSLGQGSGDTQYF. Variable domain in full (rest from reference TRBV5-1 and TRBJ2-3): KAGVTQTPRYLIKTRGQQVTLSCSPISGHRSVSWYQQTPGQGLQFLFEYFSETQRNKGNFPGRFSGRQFSNSRSEMNVSTLELGDSALYLCASSLGQGSGDTQYFGPGTRLTVL.

This chain links TRBV12-5 with TRBJ1-1; TRBD1 is a possible D gene (6 bases). This CDR3 contains 15 residues. Germline values: CDR1 LGHNT, CDR2 FRNRAP. V was shortened by 1 base and J by 4 bases, with 13 bases between the two germline ends. CDR3 protein: CASGLGQVMSTEAFF. Here the CDR3 DNA reads TGTGCTAGTGGTTTGGGACAGGTAATGAGCACTGAAGCTTTCTTT.

The rearrangement uses TRBV9 and TRBJ1-5, with D perhaps TRBD1 (6 bases). The CDR3 loop spans 16 amino acids. Germline CDR1 and CDR2: SGDLS and YYNGEE. Trimming removed 3 bases at V and 3 bases at J, with 16 bases between. CDR3 residues: CASSGLQGSANQPQHF. In DNA form, the CDR3 reads TGTGCCAGCAGCGGCCTACAGGGCAGTGCCAATCAGCCCCAGCATTTT.

A word on this clone: This specimen includes other DNA sequences encoding the same CDR3. The chain is built from TRBV7-2 and TRBJ1-3; D ambiguous. Trimming left V 1 base short and J 4 bases short, with 5 bases between. The germline gives CDR1 SGHTA, CDR2 FQGNSA. The CDR3 totals 13 residues. The CDR3 coding sequence is TGTGCCAGCAGCTTAGAGGGCGGAAACACCATATATTTT. Protein sequence: CASSLEGGNTIYF.

The V and J genes are TRBV10-3 and TRBJ2-7; 9 nucleotides align to TRBD1. CDR1 is ENHRY, CDR2 SYGVKD, per germline. The trim removed 6 bases at V and 0 bases at J, leaving 6 bases unmatched. This CDR3 region has 15 residues. DNA for the CDR3: TGTGCCATCAGCGGACAGGGGTTAACCTCCTACGAGCAGTACTTC. Protein sequence: CAISGQGLTSYEQYF.

The V call is TRBV7-9, the J call TRBJ2-2; D is uncertain. The germline gives CDR1 SEHNR, CDR2 FQNEAQ (reference sequence). The CDR3 has 13 residues. Trimming left V 3 bases short and J 6 bases short, with 8 bases between. In DNA form, the CDR3 reads TGTGCCAGCAGCTTGACGGGTCCCGGGGAGCTGTTTTTT. It translates to CASSLTGPGELFF.

J is TRBJ2-3 and V is TRBV11-2; 9 bases line up with TRBD2. Trimming took 5 bases from V and 4 from J; bases not matched to a gene: 7. Germline CDR1 and CDR2: SGHAT and FQNNGV. This CDR3 has 15 amino acids. The CDR3 here is CASSPTSGFSDTQYF. The CDR3 DNA follows: TGTGCCAGCAGCCCTACTAGCGGGTTCTCAGATACGCAGTATTTT.

This rearrangement joins TRBV5-5 to TRBJ2-1; 11 positions agree with TRBD2. This CDR3 comprises 15 residues. In germline, CDR1 is SGHKS, CDR2 YYEKEE (reference sequence). V dropped 5 bases and J dropped 3; count of bases not matched to a gene: 4. DNA for the CDR3: TGTGCCAGCAGTGATAGCGGGAGGGGCTACAATGAGCAGTTCTTC. Amino acids: CASSDSGRGYNEQFF.

J is TRBJ2-1 and V is TRBV28, with TRBD2 matching over 12 bases. Germline-derived CDR1 and CDR2 are MDHEN and SYDVKM. The CDR3 sequence is 17 residues long. The V and J ends lost 3 bases and 0 bases, in that order; junction bases with no gene match: 3. CDR3 DNA: TGTGCCAGCAGTTTCCTAGCGGGAGGGAGCTCCTACAATGAGCAGTTCTTC. This codes for CASSFLAGGSSYNEQFF.

This rearrangement joins TRBV29-1 to TRBJ2-5; TRBD1 matches 8 bases. V lost 3 bases to trimming and J lost 1 base; unmatched junction nucleotides: 1. The germline V gene encodes CDR1 SQVTM and CDR2 ANQGSEA. This CDR3 is built from 13 residues. CDR3 sequence (DNA): TGCAGCGTTGAGACAGGGGCCCAAGAGACCCAGTACTTC. The encoded protein is CSVETGAQETQYF.

The chain couples TRBV7-2 to TRBJ2-1, with D perhaps matching TRBD2 (6 bases). The germline V gene has CDR1 SGHTA and CDR2 FQGNSA. This CDR3 region has 15 residues. The V gene lost 0 bases and the J gene lost 6 bases, with 12 bases spanning the gap. The CDR3 DNA reads as TGTGCCAGCAGCTTAGCGGGAGGTCGAGGCAATGAGCAGTTCTTC. Its translation is CASSLAGGRGNEQFF.

The CDR3 loop reads CASSKRAAESNYGYTF. The CDR3 DNA reads as TGTGCCAGCAGCAAGAGGGCAGCGGAGTCTAACTATGGCTACACCTTC. This chain joins TRBV21-1 and TRBJ1-2. TRBV21-1 is designated a pseudogene. This CDR3 has 16 residues.

The V call is TRBV14, the J call TRBJ2-7, with 8 bases identical to TRBD1. CDR1 is SGHDN and CDR2 is FVKESK in the germline V gene. The CDR3 contains 16 residues. With 0 bases clipped from V and 3 bases from J, the junction kept 7 bases outside the gene matches. The CDR3, as DNA: TGTGCCAGCAGCCAAGATGACAGGGGACAAGGCTACGAGCAGTACTTC. As protein: CASSQDDRGQGYEQYF. The full variable domain, completed using reference TRBV14 and TRBJ2-7, is EAGVTQFPSHSVIEKGQTVTLRCDPISGHDNLYWYRRVMGKEIKFLLHFVKESKQDESGMPNNRFLAERTGGTYSTLKVQPAELEDSGVYFCASSQDDRGQGYEQYFGPGTRLTVT.

The V call is TRBV28, the J call TRBJ2-2; 7 bases are shared with TRBD2. In germline, CDR1 is MDHEN, CDR2 SYDVKM. V shed 9 bases, J shed 0 bases, and the junction held 7 bases outside the gene matches. This CDR3 spans 15 amino acids. In DNA, the CDR3 is TGTGCCAGTCAACGCGGGACTACGAACACCGGGGAGCTGTTTTTT. The encoded protein is CASQRGTTNTGELFF.

This sequence joins TRBV4-1 and TRBJ1-1; D ambiguous. CDR3 length equals 12 residues. From germline, CDR1 is MGHRA and CDR2 YSYEKL. V was pared by 0 bases and J by 8 bases, with 7 bases between. Here the CDR3 DNA reads TGCGCCAGCAGCCAAGAGACCCCGGAAGCTTTCTTT. Its protein product is CASSQETPEAFF.

The genes are TRBV5-4 and TRBJ2-7; the match to TRBD1 covers 9 bases. The CDR3 contains 14 residues. CDR1 is SGHNT, CDR2 YYREEE, per germline (reference sequence). V lost 4 bases to trimming and J lost 2 bases; unmatched junction nucleotides: 4. The CDR3 region has the DNA TGTGCCAGCAGCACTGGACAGGGGACCTACGAGCAGTACTTC. It codes for CASSTGQGTYEQYF.

Points on this clone: The sample carries other DNA sequences with the same CDR3. The V gene is TRBV28, the J gene TRBJ2-7, with TRBD1 as a possible D gene (6 bases). The germline V and J ends were trimmed by 8 bases and 2 bases, with 13 bases remaining between them. In germline, CDR1 is MDHEN, CDR2 SYDVKM. The CDR3 is 13 residues long. The CDR3 coding sequence is TGTGCCAGCCTCCGAGACAGGACCTACGAGCAGTACTTC. It codes for CASLRDRTYEQYF. Supplemented by reference TRBV28 and TRBJ2-7, the full variable domain reads DVKVTQSSRYLVKRTGEKVFLECVQDMDHENMFWYRQDPGLGLRLIYFSYDVKMKEKGDIPEGYSVSREKKERFSLILESASTNQTSMYLCASLRDRTYEQYFGPGTRLTVT.

This clone was picked up one time. This rearrangement joins TRBV28 to TRBJ2-7; 9 nucleotides line up with TRBD2. This CDR3 contains 14 residues. V shed 5 bases and J 2 bases; nucleotides not matched to a gene: 4. CDR1 is MDHEN, CDR2 SYDVKM, per germline. For the CDR3, the DNA is TGTGCCAGCAGTCAAGCGGGAGGTACCTACGAGCAGTACTTC. It yields the protein CASSQAGGTYEQYF.

The chain carries TRBV28 and TRBJ1-2; D is unclear. CDR3 length: 14 amino acids. Trimming removed 4 bases from V and 4 bases from J, with 13 bases in between. Per germline, CDR1 MDHEN and CDR2 SYDVKM. The chain's CDR3 is CASSSLGPVYGYTF. The CDR3 DNA follows: TGTGCCAGCAGTTCGCTTGGGCCGGTCTATGGCTACACCTTC.

A word on this clone: Other nucleotide sequences in the sample specify the same CDR3. V and J are TRBV9 and TRBJ2-1; 11 positions agree with TRBD2. Unmatched junction bases numbered 4, after V lost 1 base and J lost 4 bases. This CDR3 has 16 amino acids. Germline V gene data show CDR1 as SGDLS and CDR2 as YYNGEE. The chain's CDR3 is CASSVSGTSGYNEQFF. CDR3 DNA: TGTGCCAGCAGCGTATCCGGGACTAGCGGTTACAATGAGCAGTTCTTC.